The clone carrying this TCR beta chain turned up a few times. The germline V gene has CDR1 LGHDT and CDR2 YNNKEL (reference sequence). This CDR3 comprises 13 residues. The germline V and J ends were trimmed by 2 bases and 4 bases, with 8 bases remaining between them. One entry per CDR3 protein, called by TCRdb with MiXCR from the RT-PCR reads. The repertoire holds 590,000 or so distinct CDR3 sequences, with about 14% as singletons. The data stem from a study of response to subunit inactivated influenza vaccine. Here the sequenced sample was PBMCs from blood, taken 14 to 15 days before vaccination. The origin of this receptor is a man over 45 who received an inactivated influenza vaccine. The chain employs TRBV3-1 and TRBJ1-1; D remains unclear. In DNA form, the CDR3 reads TGTGCCAGCAGCCAACTACGACGCACTGAAGCTTTCTTT. Translation: CASSQLRRTEAFF. The whole variable domain, filled in from reference TRBV3-1 and TRBJ1-1, reads DTAVSQTPKYLVTQMGNDKSIKCEQNLGHDTMYWYKQDSKKFLKIMFSYNNKELIINETVPNRFSPKSPDKAHLNLHINSLELGDSAVYFCASSQLRRTEAFFGQGTRLTVV.